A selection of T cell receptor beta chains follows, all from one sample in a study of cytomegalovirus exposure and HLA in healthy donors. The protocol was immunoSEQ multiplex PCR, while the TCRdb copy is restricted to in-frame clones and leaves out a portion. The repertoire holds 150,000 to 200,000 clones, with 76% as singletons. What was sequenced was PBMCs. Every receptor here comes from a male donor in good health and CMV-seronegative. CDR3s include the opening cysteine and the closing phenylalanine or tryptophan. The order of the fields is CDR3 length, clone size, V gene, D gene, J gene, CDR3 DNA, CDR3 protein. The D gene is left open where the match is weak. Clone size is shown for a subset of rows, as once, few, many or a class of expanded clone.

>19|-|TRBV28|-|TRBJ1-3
TGTGCCAGCAGTGTTCCCGCGTGGAGGGGCTTCATCTCTGGAAACACCATATATTTT
CASSVPAWRGFISGNTIYF
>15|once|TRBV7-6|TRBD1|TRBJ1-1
TGTGCCAGCAGCTCGGACAGGGAGATGAACACTGAAGCTTTCTTT
CASSSDREMNTEAFF
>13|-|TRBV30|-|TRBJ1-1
TGTGCCTGGATGAGACAGATGAACACTGAAGCTTTCTTT
CAWMRQMNTEAFF
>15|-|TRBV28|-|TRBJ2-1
TGTGCCAGCAGATCGTGGGGGGGCGAGGACAATGAGCAGTTCTTC
CASRSWGGEDNEQFF
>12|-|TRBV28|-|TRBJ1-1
TGTGCCAGCAAGGGGTTGACCACTGAAGCTTTCTTT
CASKGLTTEAFF
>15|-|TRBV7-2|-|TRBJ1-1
TGTGCCAGCAGCTCGACCTGGACAACGAACACTGAAGCTTTCTTT
CASSSTWTTNTEAFF
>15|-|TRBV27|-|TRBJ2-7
TGTGCCAGCAGTTTATGGGGACAAGGACTCCACGAGCAGTACTTC
CASSLWGQGLHEQYF
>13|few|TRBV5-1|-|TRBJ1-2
TGCGCCAGCAGCTTGGAAGTAGACTATGGCTACACCTTC
CASSLEVDYGYTF
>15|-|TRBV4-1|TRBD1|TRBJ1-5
TGCGCCAGCAGCCAGGGACAGGGTCCTAATCAGCCCCAGCATTTT
CASSQGQGPNQPQHF
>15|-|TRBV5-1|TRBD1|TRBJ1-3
TGCGCCAGCAGCTACGGGACAGGAGTTACGGACACCATATATTTT
CASSYGTGVTDTIYF
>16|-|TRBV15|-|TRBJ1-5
TGTGCCACCAGCAGAGATCCCAGGCTGGGCAATCAGCCCCAGCATTTT
CATSRDPRLGNQPQHF
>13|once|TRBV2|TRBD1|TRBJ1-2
TGTGCCAGCGTGACAGGGAACTTCGATGGCTACACCTTC
CASVTGNFDGYTF
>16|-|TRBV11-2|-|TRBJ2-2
TGTGCCAGCAGCTTTCTACAGGGATCGAACACCGGGGAGCTGTTTTTT
CASSFLQGSNTGELFF
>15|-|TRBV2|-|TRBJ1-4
TGTGCCAGCAGTCTCGAGCCAGGGACTGTGGAAAAACTGTTTTTT
CASSLEPGTVEKLFF
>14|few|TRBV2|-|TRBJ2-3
TGTGCCAGCAGTGAAGCTAGCGGACTGAATACGCAGTATTTT
CASSEASGLNTQYF
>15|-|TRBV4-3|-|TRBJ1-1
TGCGCCAGCAGCCAAGAGGGGGCCTGGAACACTGAAGCTTTCTTT
CASSQEGAWNTEAFF
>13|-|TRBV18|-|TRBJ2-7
TGTGCCAGCTCACAGGCTAGTTCCTACGAGCAGTACTTC
CASSQASSYEQYF
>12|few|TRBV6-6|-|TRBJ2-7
TGTGCCAGCAGTTACGCGCAGGCAGCTGCTAACTTC
CASSYAQAAANF
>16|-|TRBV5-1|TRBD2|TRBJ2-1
TGCGCCAGCAGCTCCTATAGCGGGTTGTCCTACAATGAGCAGTTCTTC
CASSSYSGLSYNEQFF
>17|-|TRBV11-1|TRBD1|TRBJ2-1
TGTGCCAGCAGCTTACCCCGACAGGGGAGCTCCTACAATGAGCAGTTCTTC
CASSLPRQGSSYNEQFF
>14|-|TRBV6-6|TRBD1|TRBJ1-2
TGTGCCAGCAGGACGGACAGGGGCAACTATGGCTACACCTTC
CASRTDRGNYGYTF
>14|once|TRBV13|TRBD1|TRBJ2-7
TGTGCCAGCCGGCCGGGACAGGGGGCGTACGAGCAGTACTTC
CASRPGQGAYEQYF
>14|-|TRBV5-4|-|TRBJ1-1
TGTGCCAGCAGCTTAACAGGAAAGAACACTGAAGCTTTCTTT
CASSLTGKNTEAFF
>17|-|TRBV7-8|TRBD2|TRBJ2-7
TGTGCCAGCAGCTTAGCCAGACTAGCGGGAGATCGTTACGAGCAGTACTTC
CASSLARLAGDRYEQYF
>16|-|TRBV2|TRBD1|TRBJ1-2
TGTGCCAGCAGTCGATCCGGGACAGACGCTAACTATGGCTACACCTTC
CASSRSGTDANYGYTF
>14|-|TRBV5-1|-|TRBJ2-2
TGCGCCAGCAGCTTGGTCGGAGAGCCCGGGGAGCTGTTTTTT
CASSLVGEPGELFF
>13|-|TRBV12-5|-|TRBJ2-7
TGTGCTAGTGCCTGGGACATTGGATACGAGCAGTACTTC
CASAWDIGYEQYF
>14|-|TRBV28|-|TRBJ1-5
TGTGCCAGCAGTTTATACGGGGACAATCAGCCCCAGCATTTT
CASSLYGDNQPQHF
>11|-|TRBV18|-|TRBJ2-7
TGTGCCAGCTCAGACACCTACGAGCAGTACTTC
CASSDTYEQYF
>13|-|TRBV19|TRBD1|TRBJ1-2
TGTGCCAGCCGACAGGGTTTTAACTATGGCTACACCTTC
CASRQGFNYGYTF
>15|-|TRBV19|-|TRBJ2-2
TGTGCCAGTAGTACGTTCGACAGTAACACCGGGGAGCTGTTTTTT
CASSTFDSNTGELFF
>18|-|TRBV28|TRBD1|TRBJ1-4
TGTGCCAGCAGTTCCCCTATTGCCAGGGGGCCGGCTAATGAAAAACTGTTTTTT
CASSSPIARGPANEKLFF
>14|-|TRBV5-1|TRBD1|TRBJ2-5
TGCGCCAGCAGCTTGAGGGGGCAGCAAGAGACCCAGTACTTC
CASSLRGQQETQYF
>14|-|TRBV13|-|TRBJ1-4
TGTGCCAGCAGCCTAGGGCCACCCGGCGGAAAACTGTTTTTT
CASSLGPPGGKLFF
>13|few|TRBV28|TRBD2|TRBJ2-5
TGTGCCAGCAGCCCCGGGACTAGGAAGACCCAGTACTTC
CASSPGTRKTQYF
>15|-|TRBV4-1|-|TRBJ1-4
TGCGCCAGCAGCCAAGCTGACGGGATTGCGGAAAAACTGTTTTTT
CASSQADGIAEKLFF
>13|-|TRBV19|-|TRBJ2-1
TGTGCCAGTAGCCCTCCTCCCTACAATGAGCAGTTCTTC
CASSPPPYNEQFF
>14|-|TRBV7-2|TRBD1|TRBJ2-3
TGTGCCAGCATCCTGACAGGGGGCACGAATACGCAGTATTTT
CASILTGGTNTQYF
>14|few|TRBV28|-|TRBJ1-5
TGTGCCAGCAGTTTGGACATCAACGGTCAGCCCCAGCATTTT
CASSLDINGQPQHF
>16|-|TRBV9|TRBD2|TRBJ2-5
TGTGCCAGCAGCCCCCACGGGGGGGGAATAGGAGAGACCCAGTACTTC
CASSPHGGGIGETQYF
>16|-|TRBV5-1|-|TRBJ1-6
TGCGCCAGCAGCTTGAGGGGATTCCCCTATAATTCACCCCTCCACTTT
CASSLRGFPYNSPLHF
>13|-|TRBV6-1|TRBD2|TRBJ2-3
TGTGCCAGCAGTGTGACTAGCATAGATACGCAGTATTTT
CASSVTSIDTQYF
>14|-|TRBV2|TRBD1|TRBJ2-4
TGTGCCAGCAGTGTACAGGGGCCCAAAAACATTCAGTACTTC
CASSVQGPKNIQYF
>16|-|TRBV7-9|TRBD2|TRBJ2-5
TGTGCCAGCAGCTTACTAGCGGGAGCGTACCAAGAGACCCAGTACTTC
CASSLLAGAYQETQYF
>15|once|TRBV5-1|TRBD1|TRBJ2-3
TGCGCCAGCAGCTTGGGGGACAGGCGCACAGATACGCAGTATTTT
CASSLGDRRTDTQYF